The entry that follows covers one T cell receptor (beta chain) sequence. Its antigen is as yet unknown. This sample was taken from a study of blood T cells in healthy people across ages. A second PCR, run for roughly 6 to 11 cycles, used a sample-barcoded 5' primer plus a J-beta primer mix. Each cDNA molecule was tagged by a template-switch adaptor with 12 random nucleotides. TCRdb re-derived calls from the 5' RACE reads in MiXCR, one entry per CDR3 protein. The table lists about 580,000 distinct CDR3 sequences, 40% to 55% of them singletons, with around 24% in the top ten. Study-wide results and limits: Observed TCR beta diversity per million T cells went down as age went up. This fall followed a roughly linear course with age. There were more naive CD4+ cells and higher diversity in long-lived donors than in aged donors.

This CDR3 comprises 14 residues. Trimming cost V 1 base and J 0 bases, with 9 bases left between them. From germline, CDR1 is SQVTM and CDR2 ANQGSEA. Caucasian, healthy and from Russia, the donors were aged between roughly 6 and 100. The chain combines TRBV29-1 with TRBJ1-2, with D tentatively TRBD1 (5 bases). The sample was blood. The TCR originated in an elderly man in good health. CDR3 bases: TGCAGCGTTGAAGTGGGGGGTTCTAACTATGGCTACACCTTC. Translated, it gives CSVEVGGSNYGYTF.